The 27 T cell receptor beta chains presented below share a single source sample, sequenced in a study of regulatory T cells in long-lasting Graves disease. Arm-PCR of CDR3 regions with iRepertoire HTBI primers generated TCR beta libraries. TCRdb independently ran MiXCR on the multiplex PCR reads; one entry per CDR3 protein. The sample lists about 420,000 distinct CDR3 sequences; 16% were seen once. Time point denoted: newly diagnosed GD, antithyroid drugs for less than 3 months. The TCR library was prepared using RNA isolated from PBMCs. The data were also submitted as part of a second study, on T cells in Graves' hyperthyroidism and ophthalmopathy.

Sequencing used peripheral blood mononuclear cells (PBMCs), obtained at new diagnosis, from a patient treated with antithyroid drugs. The source is a woman aged 18 to 35 with Graves disease.

Comments on this clonotype: Just one base apart from a much larger clone, this may be a read error. This chain links TRBV5-1 with TRBJ2-1; weak D call: TRBD2 (5 bases). The CDR3 runs 15 residues. CDR1 and CDR2 from the germline V gene are SGHRS and YFSETQ. Deletions cut 4 bases from V and 7 bases from J, with 18 bases between. The CDR3: CASSPSGPGSNEQFF. CDR3 in DNA: TGCGCCAGCAGCCCCTCAGGCCCGGGGTCGAATGAGCAGTTCTTC.

This rearrangement joins TRBV7-2 to TRBJ2-3; 10 nucleotides line up with TRBD2. TRBJ2-5 matches the DNA end more closely, so the J call is doubtful. CDR1 is SGHTA, CDR2 FQGNSA, per germline. CDR3 length: 13 residues. The CDR3 coding sequence is TGTGCCAGCACCCTAGCGGGAGTGGGGACCCAGTACTTC. This codes for CASTLAGVGTQYF.

The chain is built from TRBV5-8 and TRBJ2-7, with unresolved D. The V end was cut by 5 bases, the J end by 0 bases, with 21 bases between. From germline, CDR1 is SGHTS and CDR2 YDEGEE. This CDR3 has 17 residues. The CDR3, as DNA: TGTGCCAGCAGTTTTCGAAGCGCCAATACCTTCTCCTACGAGCAGTACTTC. This translates into CASSFRSANTFSYEQYF.

The J gene is TRBJ2-7, the V gene TRBV28, with 8 positions matching TRBD2. Germline loops: CDR1 MDHEN, CDR2 SYDVKM. This CDR3 has 15 amino acids. V lost 3 bases to trimming and J lost 0 bases; unmatched junction nucleotides: 4. The CDR3 DNA is TGTGCCAGCAGTTTCGTCGGGGGGGGCTCCTACGAGCAGTACTTC. Translating it yields CASSFVGGGSYEQYF.

There are many counts of this clonotype. This chain joins TRBV28 and TRBJ1-2; D gene unclear. The V gene lost 8 bases and the J gene lost 8 bases, with 12 bases spanning the gap. The germline V gene has CDR1 MDHEN and CDR2 SYDVKM. The CDR3 covers 11 residues. The CDR3 DNA reads as TGTGCCAGCCTTCGAGAGGCGGGCTACACCTTC. Translating it yields CASLREAGYTF.

This chain links TRBV7-6 with TRBJ2-3; perhaps TRBD1 as D (6 bases). CDR3 length: 15 amino acids. Trimming took 1 base from V and 5 from J, leaving 13 bases between them. Per germline, CDR1 SGHVS and CDR2 FNYEAQ. CDR3 nucleotide sequence: TGTGCCAGCAGCTTAGTTGGCAGGGGTGGAGATACGCAGTATTTT. As protein: CASSLVGRGGDTQYF.

This clonotype has ten or more counts. The chain has TRBV2 and TRBJ1-1; a possible D gene is TRBD1 (5 bases). V was cut by 7 bases and J by 7 bases, with 19 bases left in between. Looked up from germline, CDR1 is SNHLY and CDR2 is FYNNEI. The CDR3 covers 14 residues. The DNA for the CDR3 is TGTGCCAGCACCGTGGACAACAGAGATGGTGAAGCTTTCTTT. It translates to CASTVDNRDGEAFF.

This clonotype appeared many times. This chain connects TRBV28 to TRBJ2-7; TRBD1 is a possible D gene (6 bases). The CDR3 runs 14 residues. Germline assignment: CDR1 MDHEN and CDR2 SYDVKM. V was trimmed by 6 bases and J by 7 bases, leaving 19 bases between them. The DNA of the CDR3 is TGTGCCAGCAGCCGTCGGACTCGTACAGGGGAGCAGTACTTC. As protein: CASSRRTRTGEQYF.

This clonotype was detected ten times or more. The chain carries TRBV20-1 and TRBJ2-5, with 12 positions matching TRBD1. Germline lookup yields CDR1 DFQATT and CDR2 SNEGSKA (reference sequence). The J segment lost 7 bases and the V segment lost 5 bases, leaving 14 bases of the junction unmatched. The CDR3 has 16 amino acids. CDR3 DNA: TGCAGTGCTCCAGCTGGGGGACAGGGGGCGATAGGGACCCAGTACTTC. Translating it yields CSAPAGGQGAIGTQYF.

This clonotype was counted a few times. The chain uses TRBV20-1 and TRBJ2-1; 7 positions match TRBD2. Germline CDR1 DFQATT, CDR2 SNEGSKA (reference sequence). This CDR3 spans 14 amino acids. The junction had 9 bases not matched to a gene; V was cut back by 5 bases and J by 5 bases. DNA for the CDR3: TGCAGTGCTCTCAATCCTAGCGGCGACAATGAGCAGTTCTTC. Protein product: CSALNPSGDNEQFF.

This clonotype was counted at least ten times. This sequence joins TRBV27 and TRBJ2-7; the D call may be TRBD1 or TRBD2 (6 bases each). Trimming took off 5 bases at V and 3 bases at J, with 11 bases between the two ends. This CDR3 has 13 residues. Germline-derived CDR1 and CDR2 are MNHEY and SMNVEV (reference sequence). CDR3 amino acids: CASSTRDNYEQYF. The CDR3 DNA reads TGTGCCAGCAGTACGCGGGACAACTACGAGCAGTACTTC.

This clonotype was seen a handful of times. A read error may be the cause here, since a much bigger clone is one base away. This rearrangement joins TRBV3-1 to TRBJ2-3; no reliable D call. V was clipped by 2 bases and J by 4 bases, with 1 base between them. The CDR3 is made up of 11 amino acids. Germline-derived CDR1 and CDR2 are LGHDT and YNNKEL (reference sequence). The CDR3 reads CASSQSDTQYF. The CDR3 nucleotides are TGTGCCAGCAGCCAATCAGATACGCAGTATTTT.

The chain combines TRBV5-1 with TRBJ2-3; unclear D gene. Germline V gene lookup returns CDR1 SGHRS and CDR2 YFSETQ. CDR3 length: 15 amino acids. V was trimmed by 0 bases and J by 2 bases, leaving 10 bases between them. The CDR3 region is CASSLVGNPTDTQYF. The CDR3 DNA reads as TGCGCCAGCAGCTTGGTAGGGAACCCCACAGATACGCAGTATTTT.

This clonotype has a count of ten or more. The rearrangement joins TRBV12-3 or TRBV12-4 to TRBJ2-7; D remains unclear. The V gene lost 6 bases and the J gene lost 4 bases, with 10 bases spanning the gap. This CDR3 is built from 12 residues. The CDR3 DNA follows: TGTGCCAGCAGCTTTGACGGGTACGAGCAGTACTTC. Translation: CASSFDGYEQYF.

This clonotype appeared many times. The V gene is TRBV2, the J gene TRBJ2-5; 9 bases are a match to TRBD2. Germline-derived CDR1 and CDR2 are SNHLY and FYNNEI. The CDR3 length is 14 residues. V lost 4 bases, J lost 10 bases, and 10 bases stayed unmatched. The CDR3 nucleotides read TGTGCCAGCAGTGGCGGTGTTAGCGGGAGCAACCAGTACTTC. Translating it yields CASSGGVSGSNQYF.

This clonotype appeared many times. J is TRBJ2-7 and V is TRBV20-1; TRBD2 is a possible D gene (6 bases). Germline V gene data show CDR1 as DFQATT and CDR2 as SNEGSKA (reference sequence). Trimming stripped 1 base from V and 1 base from J, with 11 bases between. This CDR3 has 14 amino acids. CDR3 DNA sequence: TGCAGTGCTAGAGCTCCCGGGGGTTCCTACGAGCAGTACTTC. Its translation is CSARAPGGSYEQYF.

At least ten counts were recorded for this clonotype. The chain is built from TRBV11-1 and TRBJ2-1, with 7 positions matching TRBD2. The CDR3 length is 13 residues. J gave up 8 bases and V 2 bases, and 3 bases lay outside the gene matches. Per germline, CDR1 SGHAT and CDR2 FQDESV (reference sequence). This chain's CDR3 is CASSLRAGDEQFF. The CDR3 DNA follows: TGTGCCAGCAGCTTACGGGCGGGAGATGAGCAGTTCTTC.

This clonotype has more than one count but fewer than ten. The chain has TRBV14 and TRBJ1-4; a weak D match, TRBD1 (6 bases). There are 17 residues in the CDR3. In germline, CDR1 is SGHDN, CDR2 FVKESK. V lost 0 bases to trimming and J lost 2 bases, with 13 bases between them. The CDR3 loop reads CASSQDRTAFTNEKLFF. The CDR3 DNA sequence: TGTGCCAGCAGCCAAGATCGGACAGCCTTCACTAATGAAAAACTGTTTTTT.

Worth noting for this clonotype: With only one base between it and a far larger clone, this is likely a read error. J is TRBJ2-7 and V is TRBV6-4; 7 bases agree with TRBD1. CDR1 MRHNA and CDR2 SNTAGT come from the germline V gene. The CDR3 covers 14 residues. CDR3 coding DNA: TGTGTCAGCAGCATCGGGACAGAGGCTTACGAGCAGTACTTC. Protein: CVSSIGTEAYEQYF.

About this clonotype: A read error may produce the germline difference seen at one junction end. V and J are TRBV7-9 and TRBJ2-7; no clear D. This CDR3 is 18 amino acids long. CDR1 is SEHNR and CDR2 is FQNEAQ in the germline V gene (reference sequence). The CDR3, as DNA: TGTGCCAGCAGCTTAGTAGCTCACTCGCAAGGGCAGCACTACGAGCAGTATTTC. It yields the protein CASSLVAHSQGQHYEQYF.

This chain joins TRBV29-1 and TRBJ2-3; D gene unclear. The CDR3 is 14 amino acids. V gave up 3 bases and J gave up 2 bases, with 12 bases separating them. CDR1 SQVTM and CDR2 ANQGSEA come from the germline V gene. CDR3 bases: TGCAGCGTTGACTCAGGAGCTTTCACAGATACGCAGTATTTT. It yields the protein CSVDSGAFTDTQYF.

The chain has TRBV19 and TRBJ1-1, with D hard to call. V was clipped by 4 bases and J by 1 base, with 7 bases between them. Germline V lookup: CDR1 LNHDA, CDR2 SQIVND (reference sequence). This CDR3 has 13 residues. The CDR3 region is CASSRLANTEAFF. CDR3 coding DNA: TGTGCCAGTAGTAGGTTGGCGAACACTGAAGCTTTCTTT.

This clonotype has only a few counts. The chain employs TRBV12-3 or TRBV12-4 and TRBJ1-2; 9 positions match TRBD1. This CDR3 comprises 15 residues. J was trimmed by 3 bases and V by 5 bases; bases with no gene match: 7. In DNA form, the CDR3 reads TGTGCCAGCAGTCCAAGGACAGGGGCGCACTATGGCTACACCTTC. Translation gives CASSPRTGAHYGYTF.

This clonotype was detected many times. The chain joins TRBV2 to TRBJ2-5; D is unresolved. Germline V CDR1 and CDR2: SNHLY, FYNNEI. V was clipped by 0 bases and J by 13 bases, with 12 bases between them. CDR3 length equals 12 residues. The CDR3 reads CASSEARSRLYF. In DNA, the CDR3 is TGTGCCAGCAGTGAAGCGCGGAGTCGGCTGTACTTC.

This clonotype was seen repeatedly, ten times or more. The chain joins TRBV28 to TRBJ2-7, with no clear D. This CDR3 contains 13 residues. The germline V and J ends were trimmed by 9 bases and 0 bases, with 12 bases remaining between them. The germline V gene encodes CDR1 MDHEN and CDR2 SYDVKM. The DNA for the CDR3 is TGTGCCAGTTCCGGGTCGAGCTCCTACGAGCAGTACTTC. Translation: CASSGSSSYEQYF.

The chain carries TRBV24-1 and TRBJ2-1, with a tentative D call TRBD2 (6 bases). This CDR3 is 14 amino acids long. The V and J ends lost 2 bases and 13 bases respectively, with 17 bases between them. CDR1 is KGHDR, CDR2 SFDVKD, per germline. As DNA, the CDR3 is TGTGCCACCAGTGATTCGGGGCGTGAGCGGGCCCAGTTCTTC. Translation: CATSDSGRERAQFF.

This clonotype has a count of ten or more. This rearrangement joins TRBV30 to TRBJ2-1; 10 nucleotides match TRBD2. Germline V CDR1 and CDR2: GTSNPN, SVGIG (reference sequence). V lost 2 bases and J lost 4; bases outside the gene matches: 5. The CDR3 is made up of 15 amino acids. CDR3 nucleotide sequence: TGTGCCTGGAGTATTGCTAGCGGGAGTTACAATGAGCAGTTCTTC. Protein sequence: CAWSIASGSYNEQFF.